This T cell receptor beta chain was identified in a study of blood T cells in healthy people across ages. Overall study findings and caveats: Lack of knowledge of donor CMV status possibly confounded expanded clonotype changes.

V gave up 5 bases and J gave up 5 bases, with 22 bases separating them. There are 16 residues in the CDR3. The germline V gene has CDR1 MDHEN and CDR2 SYDVKM. Turning to this clonotype: The antigen remains undetermined.

Through a sample-barcoded 5' primer and a J-beta primer mix, a second PCR was run for roughly 7 to 12 cycles. TCRdb re-derived calls from the 5' RACE reads in MiXCR, one entry per CDR3 protein. The top ten clones hold over 20% of a sample with about 970,000 distinct CDR3 sequences, just over 50% of them seen once. Sequenced: blood. This sequence originates from a woman aged 55-69 years in good health. V and J are TRBV28 and TRBJ2-7, with D perhaps being TRBD1 or TRBD2 (5 bases each). CDR3: CASSTLPGTSTDEQYF. CDR3 coding DNA: TGTGCCAGCAGTACCTTACCCGGGACCTCGACAGACGAGCAGTACTTC.